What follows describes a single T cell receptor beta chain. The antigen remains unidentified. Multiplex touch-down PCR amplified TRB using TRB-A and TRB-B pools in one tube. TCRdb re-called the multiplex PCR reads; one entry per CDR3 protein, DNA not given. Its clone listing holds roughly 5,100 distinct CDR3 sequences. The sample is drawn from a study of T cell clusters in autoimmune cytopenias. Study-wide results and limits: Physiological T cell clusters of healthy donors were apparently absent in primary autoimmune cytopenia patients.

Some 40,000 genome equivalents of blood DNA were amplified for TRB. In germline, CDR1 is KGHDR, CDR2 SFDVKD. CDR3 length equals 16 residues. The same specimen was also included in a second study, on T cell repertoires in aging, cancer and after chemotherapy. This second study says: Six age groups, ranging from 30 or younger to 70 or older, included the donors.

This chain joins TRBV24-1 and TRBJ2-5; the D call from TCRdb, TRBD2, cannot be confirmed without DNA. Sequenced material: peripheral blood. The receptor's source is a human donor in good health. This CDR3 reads CATSDSRTSPQETQYF.